The 24 T cell receptor beta chains below all came from one sample that was sequenced in a study of shared clonotypes between healthy human individuals. Only in-frame clones appear in the TCRdb table, and some are missing; sequencing was by immunoSEQ multiplex PCR. The sample lists roughly 760,000 clones, about 74% occurring once. Input material: memory CD4+ T cells sorted from blood. The subset is: CD45RA-negative fraction. The receptors come from a woman aged 25 to 39 in good health.

The gene calls are TRBV14 and TRBJ2-1; tentatively, D is TRBD1 or TRBD2 (5 bases each). The CDR3 covers 18 residues. Trimming left V 3 bases short and J 0 bases short, with 18 bases between. Looked up from germline, CDR1 is SGHDN and CDR2 is FVKESK. CDR3 nucleotides: TGTGCCAGCAGCCACCCTGGGAATCGGGGCGGCTCCTACAATGAGCAGTTCTTC. Its protein is CASSHPGNRGGSYNEQFF.

This clone was detected a few times. The chain has TRBV18 and TRBJ1-4; D gene ambiguous. In germline, CDR1 is KGHSH, CDR2 LQKENI. This CDR3 spans 14 amino acids. The ends were cut back, 3 bases at V and 15 bases at J, with 20 bases in the middle. CDR3 protein: CASSPSKEFLEVFF. DNA of the CDR3: TGTGCCAGCTCACCCAGCAAAGAGTTCCTGGAGGTGTTTTTT.

This clone came up a few times. This rearrangement joins TRBV12-5 to TRBJ1-1; D is ambiguous. The V end was cut by 5 bases, the J end by 6 bases, with 13 bases between. The germline CDR1 and CDR2 sequences are LGHNT and FRNRAP. CDR3 length: 13 residues. In nucleotides, the CDR3 is TGTGCTAGTGGTCCTCCGAATAGCCCTGAAGCTTTCTTT. Protein sequence: CASGPPNSPEAFF. Using reference TRBV12-5 and TRBJ1-1 for the parts outside the CDR3, the full variable domain is DARVTQTPRHKVTEMGQEVTMRCQPILGHNTVFWYRQTMMQGLELLAYFRNRAPLDDSGMPKDRFSAEMPDATLATLKIQPSEPRDSAVYFCASGPPNSPEAFFGQGTRLTVV.

The sample holds a few counts of this clone. CDR3 DNA sequence: TGTGCCAGCAGCCGCAACGACAGGGCTGGAGGGGGCTACACCTTC. This gives the protein CASSRNDRAGGGYTF. V and J are TRBV27 and TRBJ1-2; the match to TRBD1 covers 7 bases. The CDR3 sequence is 15 residues long. Germline values: CDR1 MNHEY, CDR2 SMNVEV (reference sequence). The trim removed 6 bases at V and 8 bases at J, leaving 15 bases unmatched.

The CDR3 nucleotides are TGTGCCAGCAGCTCCCGATCGTCGGGAGGGGAGACCCAGTACTTC. As protein: CASSSRSSGGETQYF. The chain links TRBV21-1 to TRBJ2-5; the table gives TRBD2 as D, unverified against the DNA. TRBV21-1 is marked as a pseudogene. CDR3 length: 15 amino acids.

The V and J genes are TRBV7-2 and TRBJ1-1, with D unresolved. The CDR3 length is 13 residues. Germline V lookup: CDR1 SGHTA, CDR2 FQGNSA. Trimming removed 6 bases from V and 3 bases from J, with 11 bases in between. The CDR3 nucleotides are TGTGCCAGCAGTCGGGAGGGTCACACTGAAGCTTTCTTT. Translation: CASSREGHTEAFF.

The chain joins TRBV7-8 to TRBJ2-5; possible D gene TRBD1, 5 bases. The CDR3 totals 15 residues. Germline CDR1 SGHVS, CDR2 FQNEAQ. V was cut by 5 bases and J by 5 bases, with 18 bases left in between. The CDR3 DNA is TGTGCCAGCAGCCGAAATACGCAGGGTCGGGAGACCCAGTACTTC. Protein sequence: CASSRNTQGRETQYF. Filled out from reference TRBV7-8 and TRBJ2-5, the complete variable domain reads GAGVSQSPRYKVAKRGQDVALRCDPISGHVSLFWYQQALGQGPEFLTYFQNEAQLDKSGLPSDRFFAERPEGSVSTLKIQRTQQEDSAVYLCASSRNTQGRETQYFGPGTRLLVL.

V gene TRBV28 combines with J gene TRBJ2-7; 8 positions agree with TRBD1. The V gene end was trimmed by 4 bases and the J gene end by 5 bases; junction bases not matched to a gene: 10. The CDR3 loop spans 15 amino acids. In germline, CDR1 is MDHEN, CDR2 SYDVKM. The CDR3 loop is CASSSPGQGANEQYF. The DNA for the CDR3 is TGTGCCAGCAGTTCCCCTGGGCAGGGGGCGAACGAGCAGTACTTC.

V is TRBV28 and J is TRBJ2-7, with D unresolved. Trimming stripped 8 bases from V and 3 bases from J, with 20 bases between. Germline loops: CDR1 MDHEN, CDR2 SYDVKM. This CDR3 comprises 15 residues. CDR3 sequence reads: CASLPSPAGRYEQYF. Written as DNA, the CDR3 is TGTGCCAGCTTACCGTCCCCAGCAGGTCGCTACGAGCAGTACTTC.

The chain uses TRBV5-1 and TRBJ2-7, with 12 bases aligning to TRBD2. V trimming: 0 bases; J trimming: 5 bases; junction bases outside the gene matches: 0. Germline lookup yields CDR1 SGHRS and CDR2 YFSETQ. This CDR3 is 14 amino acids long. CDR3 sequence reads: CASSLGTSGNEQYF. The DNA of the CDR3 is TGCGCCAGCAGCTTGGGGACTAGCGGGAACGAGCAGTACTTC.

Of note for this clone: This may come from a read error, since a much larger clone is one base off. The rearrangement uses TRBV14 and TRBJ2-2, with 10 bases that match TRBD2. The germline gives CDR1 SGHDN, CDR2 FVKESK. This CDR3 has 14 residues. The V segment lost 4 bases and the J segment 4 bases; nucleotides outside the gene matches: 0. CDR3 in DNA: TGTGCCAGCAGCCTAGCGGGGGGCACCGGGGAGCTGTTTTTT. It encodes CASSLAGGTGELFF.

V and J are TRBV28 and TRBJ1-1; D ambiguous. This CDR3 contains 17 residues. Germline CDR1 reads MDHEN; CDR2 reads SYDVKM. V was cut by 3 bases and J by 0 bases, with 17 bases left in between. CDR3 protein: CASSFFKFGLMNTEAFF. The CDR3 DNA reads as TGTGCCAGCAGTTTTTTTAAGTTTGGGCTCATGAACACTGAAGCTTTCTTT. Full variable domain (remainder filled in from reference TRBV28 and TRBJ1-1): DVKVTQSSRYLVKRTGEKVFLECVQDMDHENMFWYRQDPGLGLRLIYFSYDVKMKEKGDIPEGYSVSREKKERFSLILESASTNQTSMYLCASSFFKFGLMNTEAFFGQGTRLTVV.

The genes are TRBV2 and TRBJ2-3; TRBD2 is a possible D gene (5 bases). The V end was cut by 4 bases, the J end by 0 bases, with 11 bases between. CDR3 length: 15 amino acids. The V gene's germline CDR1 is SNHLY and CDR2 FYNNEI. Here the CDR3 reads CASSVSRRSTDTQYF. The CDR3 DNA is TGTGCCAGCAGTGTTAGCAGGAGGAGCACAGATACGCAGTATTTT.

This sequence joins TRBV7-9 and TRBJ2-5, with TRBD1 as a possible D gene (7 bases). The DNA end is more similar to TRBJ2-7, so the J call may be wrong. The CDR3 loop spans 13 amino acids. Germline CDR1 is SEHNR and CDR2 is FQNEAQ (reference sequence). In DNA form, the CDR3 reads TGTGCCACGAGGAGGGACAGCGACTACGAGCAGTACTTC. It is translated as CATRRDSDYEQYF.

This clone was seen just once. The V call is TRBV2, the J call TRBJ2-1, with 8 nucleotides matching TRBD1. Germline CDR1 reads SNHLY; CDR2 reads FYNNEI. CDR3 size: 14 residues. J lost 6 bases, V lost 5 bases, and 6 bases had no gene match. This CDR3 is CASSSRTGINEQFF. The CDR3 DNA is TGTGCCAGCAGTTCCCGGACAGGGATCAATGAGCAGTTCTTC.

The table lists this clone with a few counts. The chain joins TRBV7-6 to TRBJ2-1; D gene uncertain. Trimming removed 1 base at V and 6 bases at J, with 7 bases between. There are 13 residues in the CDR3. The V gene's germline CDR1 is SGHVS and CDR2 FNYEAQ. The CDR3 loop reads CASSLEAGNEQFF. For the CDR3, the DNA is TGTGCCAGCAGCTTAGAGGCAGGCAATGAGCAGTTCTTC.

The V gene is TRBV29-1, the J gene TRBJ2-7; 8 bases map to TRBD2. Per the germline V gene, CDR1 is SQVTM and CDR2 is ANQGSEA. V dropped 6 bases and J dropped 0; count of bases not matched to a gene: 7. This CDR3 comprises 14 residues. CDR3: CSVEGLAGSYEQYF. DNA for the CDR3: TGCAGCGTCGAGGGGCTAGCGGGCTCCTACGAGCAGTACTTC.

This clone has a handful of counts. The chain is built from TRBV11-3 and TRBJ1-2; D gene uncertain. CDR1 and CDR2 from the germline V gene are SGHNT and YENEEA. This CDR3 has 13 residues. The ends were cut back, 5 bases at V and 8 bases at J, with 15 bases in the middle. The CDR3 DNA follows: TGTGCCAGCAGCCATTCCGGGGAAGACGGCTACACCTTC. Translating gives CASSHSGEDGYTF.

This rearrangement joins TRBV14 to TRBJ2-1, with 10 bases identical to TRBD2. This CDR3 contains 18 residues. CDR1 SGHDN and CDR2 FVKESK come from the germline V gene. V lost 4 bases and J lost 2; bases outside the gene matches: 11. In DNA, the CDR3 is TGTGCCAGCAGCCCTCCTATCTTAGCGGGAGGAACCTACAATGAGCAGTTCTTC. It is translated as CASSPPILAGGTYNEQFF.

The V call is TRBV6-1, the J call TRBJ2-1; D not resolved. Per germline, CDR1 MNHNS and CDR2 SASEGT. V shed 7 bases and J shed 0 bases, with 4 bases lying between them. CDR3 length: 12 amino acids. CDR3 sequence reads: CASISSYNEQFF. CDR3 DNA: TGTGCCAGCATAAGCTCCTACAATGAGCAGTTCTTC.

This sequence joins TRBV6-6 and TRBJ2-1; the D gene could be TRBD1 or TRBD2 (5 bases each). Trimming removed 4 bases at V and 6 bases at J, with 10 bases between. The length of the CDR3 is 13 residues. Looked up from germline, CDR1 is MNHNY and CDR2 is SVGAGI (reference sequence). The CDR3 DNA sequence: TGTGCCAGCAGTTCGTGGGACGGCAATGAGCAGTTCTTC. Translating it yields CASSSWDGNEQFF.

The chain combines TRBV28 with TRBJ1-5; perhaps TRBD1 as D (5 bases). From germline, CDR1 is MDHEN and CDR2 SYDVKM. CDR3 length: 16 amino acids. Trimming removed 4 bases at V and 3 bases at J, with 16 bases between. CDR3 sequence (DNA): TGTGCCAGCAGTTACCCCGGGACGGTCCCCAATCAGCCCCAGCATTTT. This encodes CASSYPGTVPNQPQHF. Drawing the rest from reference TRBV28 and TRBJ1-5, the complete variable domain is DVKVTQSSRYLVKRTGEKVFLECVQDMDHENMFWYRQDPGLGLRLIYFSYDVKMKEKGDIPEGYSVSREKKERFSLILESASTNQTSMYLCASSYPGTVPNQPQHFGDGTRLSIL.

This chain links TRBV11-2 with TRBJ2-5, with 7 bases lining up with TRBD1. This CDR3 has 15 amino acids. Germline V gives CDR1 SGHAT, CDR2 FQNNGV. V shed 8 bases, J shed 4 bases, and the junction held 13 bases outside the gene matches. Here the CDR3 reads CASADREGAGETQYF. CDR3 sequence (DNA): TGTGCCAGCGCAGACCGAGAGGGGGCAGGAGAGACCCAGTACTTC.

The rearrangement joins TRBV28 to TRBJ2-5, with TRBD1 identical over 7 bases. This CDR3 region has 17 residues. Germline V lookup: CDR1 MDHEN, CDR2 SYDVKM. J was trimmed by 4 bases and V by 4 bases; bases with no gene match: 15. The CDR3 is CASSSPLRQGSGETQYF. The CDR3, as DNA: TGTGCCAGCAGTTCCCCCTTGCGACAGGGCTCAGGAGAGACCCAGTACTTC.